This T cell receptor (beta chain) derives from a study of T cell responses to AZD1222 COVID-19 vaccine (dated by TCRdb to about 2021). Context from the whole study: Because spike-specific TCR depth and breadth did not differ between the two schedules, AZD1222 recipients who got a second dose at roughly 4 weeks were pooled with those who got a second dose at roughly 12 weeks. TCR sequencing was performed for roughly 240 trial participants, of whom around 210 were given two doses of AZD1222 and around 26 were given two doses of MenACWY control vaccine. Trial participants were enrolled into age subgroups of 18-55, 56-69 and 70-plus years, which contained about 150, 27 and 61 TCR-sequenced participants, respectively.

At the junction V is shortened by 3 bases and J by 0 bases, with 9 bases in between. Per the germline V gene (reference sequence), SEHNR is the CDR1 and FQNEAQ is the CDR2. The cysteine opens and the phenylalanine closes a CDR3 of 14 amino acids. The DNA shown is the 42-base CDR3, in frame from base 1. Remarks on this clone: This clone's antigen is unknown. Base qualities are not at hand, and no much larger clone is one base apart.

The CDR3 regions of human TCRbeta chains were subjected to immunosequencing. The original pipeline was this. Repertoire TCRs were checked for matches against a reference library of SARS-CoV-2-specific TCRs that had been generated using the MIRA antigen-specificity platform. Breadth meant the fraction of unique TCRs that were SARS-CoV-2-associated, whereas depth meant the fraction of total T cells that were SARS-CoV-2-associated. Using the MIRA data, each spike-specific TCR was mapped to the spike region that the TCR reacts to and placed in a CD4 or CD8 class. Log10-transformed breadth and depth values were compared by one-way ANOVA with Sidak's multiple comparisons tests. What TCRdb holds here is the immuneACCESS table cut down to in-frame rearrangements. Part of the clones is not present; checked against another copy, under half of the missing clones reflect an unresolved V gene, and the others are unexplained. V, J and clone size were drawn from that table, and D and trimming were deduced from the DNA. Counted in this sample were under 130,000 clones; about nine tenths of them appeared once. Clones ranked in the top ten supply around 45% of the sample.

This sample's time point label indicates: baseline before first vaccination. Vaccinee samples came from UK trials COV001 and COV002, including a single-blind randomized controlled phase 2/3 trial of AZD1222 (ChAdOx1 nCoV-19) in healthy adults. For TCRbeta chain sequencing, PBMC samples were collected from trial participants at day 0 and at day 28 after the second dose. Summary of the overall study and its limitations: Conclusions about previously exposed vaccinees were limited because only five to seven AZD1222 recipients were SARS-CoV-2 seropositive at baseline. The 56-69-year group was small, and its depth increase did not reach significance, likely because of low power. Vaccine-associated CD4 TCRs spanned the whole spike protein, with dominant responses in regions 160-218 and 743-854. Epitopes outside the regions mutated in the B.1.351 and B.1.1.7 variants were reportedly recognized by nearly half of the unique spike-specific TCRs. After two AZD1222 doses, both the breadth and the depth of spike-specific TCRs were significantly higher than at day 0 and than in MenACWY recipients. Participants were mostly white British and included more females than males, and it was suggested by the authors that clonal diversity may have been underestimated. No day 14 peak-response samples were available, so repertoires were characterized only after the peak T cell response.

The source was peripheral blood, collected on day 0 of AZD1222 vaccination. The source is an adult in good health. The rearranged segments are TRBV7-9 and TRBJ2-7; possibly the D gene is TRBD2, per 5 matching bases. The CDR3 is CASSFGERSYEQYF. The bases are TGTGCCAGCAGCTTCGGGGAACGCTCCTACGAGCAGTACTTC.